The 27 T cell receptor beta chains below all came from one sample that was sequenced in a study of T cell responses to AZD1222 COVID-19 vaccine. Libraries were prepared by immunoSEQ multiplex PCR; TCRdb keeps only in-frame clonotypes and omits some of them. Found here are 150,000 to 250,000 clones, 91% of them singletons; the top ten hold about 3.5%. The source was peripheral blood, collected 28 days after the second AZD1222 dose. These receptors all come from an adult who received the AZD1222 COVID-19 vaccine.

The chain combines TRBV27 with TRBJ1-3; no clear D gene. CDR1 MNHEY and CDR2 SMNVEV come from the germline V gene (reference sequence). This CDR3 region has 19 residues. V dropped 1 base and J dropped 0 bases, with 19 bases sitting between them. The CDR3 coding sequence is TGTGCCAGCAGTTTATACTCGAGCCTGGACCGCTCCTCTGGAAACACCATATATTTT. Encoded protein: CASSLYSSLDRSSGNTIYF.

The chain recombines TRBV5-1 with TRBJ1-6, with D maybe TRBD1 (5 bases). Trimming removed 9 bases from V and 10 bases from J, with 23 bases in between. The CDR3 loop spans 15 amino acids. CDR1 and CDR2 from the germline V gene are SGHRS and YFSETQ. CDR3 DNA: TGCGCCACCAGGGTGGGCACTCTACAACAGTCACCCCTCCACTTT. This codes for CATRVGTLQQSPLHF.

The chain has TRBV19 and TRBJ1-1; 7 nucleotides match TRBD1. Trimming at V came to 6 bases and at J to 3 bases, leaving 10 bases not matched to a gene. Germline V gives CDR1 LNHDA, CDR2 SQIVND (reference sequence). CDR3 size: 15 residues. CDR3 DNA: TGTGCCAGTAGATACCGACAGGGAGGACACACTGAAGCTTTCTTT. It specifies CASRYRQGGHTEAFF.

The chain recombines TRBV2 with TRBJ2-1, with TRBD2 identical over 7 bases. V dropped 8 bases and J dropped 5; count of bases not matched to a gene: 9. The germline V gene has CDR1 SNHLY and CDR2 FYNNEI. This CDR3 spans 14 amino acids. This CDR3 is CASLRREANNEQFF. For the CDR3, the DNA is TGTGCCAGCCTCCGTCGGGAGGCGAACAATGAGCAGTTCTTC.

V usage is TRBV7-2 and J usage is TRBJ2-3; 11 nucleotides match TRBD2. The CDR3 length is 16 residues. With V trimmed by 3 bases and J by 0 bases, 2 bases remained unmatched. CDR1 and CDR2 (germline): SGHTA, FQGNSA. The CDR3: CASSLGLAASTDTQYF. The CDR3, as DNA: TGTGCCAGCAGCTTGGGACTAGCGGCTAGCACAGATACGCAGTATTTT.

Details on this clone: Relative to the germline gene, one junction end is altered; a read error may explain this. The genes are TRBV2 and TRBJ1-5; tentative D call: TRBD1 (6 bases). Germline CDR1 reads SNHLY; CDR2 reads FYNNEI. CDR3 length: 13 residues. The CDR3 DNA reads TGTGCCAGCAGTGACGGGGGCAAGCAGCCCCAGCATTTT. This translates into CASSDGGKQPQHF.

The chain combines TRBV19 with TRBJ1-4; D might be TRBD1 (5 bases). This CDR3 is 15 amino acids long. CDR1 is LNHDA, CDR2 SQIVND, per germline (reference sequence). V lost 6 bases to trimming and J lost 1 base, with 12 bases between them. CDR3 DNA: TGTGCCAGTAGAAGGAAACAGGAAACTAATGAAAAACTGTTTTTT. Translated, it gives CASRRKQETNEKLFF.

In nucleotides, the CDR3 is TGTGCCAGCAGCGTGGGTCCCGCTGGCAATCAGCCCCAGCATTTT. Amino acids: CASSVGPAGNQPQHF. J is TRBJ1-5 and V is TRBV9; no definite D call. Trimming cost V 2 bases and J 2 bases, with 11 bases left between them. CDR1 is SGDLS, CDR2 YYNGEE, per germline. This CDR3 region has 15 residues.

The chain uses TRBV2 and TRBJ2-4, with TRBD1 matching 7 bases. CDR1 is SNHLY, CDR2 FYNNEI, per germline. V was clipped by 4 bases and J by 4 bases; unmatched bases: 13. This CDR3 contains 17 residues. The CDR3 nucleotides are TGTGCCAGCAGTGGGGCCGTATGGGGACAGAGGAAAAACATTCAGTACTTC. Amino acids: CASSGAVWGQRKNIQYF.

The genes are TRBV28 and TRBJ1-1, with D possibly being TRBD1 (5 bases). The length of the CDR3 is 12 residues. Germline-derived CDR1 and CDR2 are MDHEN and SYDVKM. Trimming removed 1 base at V and 11 bases at J, with 11 bases between. The CDR3, as DNA: TGTGCCAGCAGTTTATTGCAGGGAGGTGCTTTCTTT. It is translated as CASSLLQGGAFF.

The rearrangement joins TRBV4-1 to TRBJ1-2; D is undetermined. V lost 4 bases, J lost 4 bases, and 10 bases lay in between. The CDR3 has 13 residues. Germline lookup yields CDR1 MGHRA and CDR2 YSYEKL. The CDR3 region has the DNA TGCGCCAGCAGCCCTACCAGTCGCTATGGCTACACCTTC. Its protein is CASSPTSRYGYTF.

In nucleotides, the CDR3 is TGTGCCAGCAGCTCCGTAGCGGGAGGGTCCTACGAGCAGTACTTC. It yields the protein CASSSVAGGSYEQYF. The chain combines TRBV11-2 with TRBJ2-7; 11 nucleotides line up with TRBD2. Per germline, CDR1 SGHAT and CDR2 FQNNGV. Trimming at V came to 4 bases and at J to 1 base, leaving 3 bases not matched to a gene. The CDR3 totals 15 residues.

V and J are TRBV5-1 and TRBJ2-5, with D perhaps TRBD2 (5 bases). The CDR3 is made up of 15 amino acids. Trimming removed 3 bases from V and 2 bases from J, with 14 bases in between. Germline V lookup: CDR1 SGHRS, CDR2 YFSETQ. This CDR3 is CASSSGGRGQETQYF. The CDR3 DNA is TGCGCCAGCAGCTCAGGCGGCCGCGGGCAAGAGACCCAGTACTTC.

Notes on this clone: Distinct nucleotide sequences in the sample also encode this CDR3. The gene calls are TRBV28 and TRBJ2-2; weak D call: TRBD2 (6 bases). This CDR3 has 13 residues. Germline V gene lookup returns CDR1 MDHEN and CDR2 SYDVKM. Trimming took 2 bases from V and 6 from J, leaving 7 bases between them. The CDR3 here is CASSLGGPGELFF. For the CDR3, the DNA is TGTGCCAGCAGTTTAGGAGGGCCCGGGGAGCTGTTTTTT.

This chain connects TRBV3-1 (or the pseudogene TRBV3-2) to TRBJ2-7; no definite D call. This CDR3 comprises 11 residues. The V and J ends lost 1 base and 5 bases respectively, with 3 bases between them. Per germline, CDR1 LGHDT and CDR2 YNNKEL (reference sequence). The CDR3 DNA sequence: TGTGCCAGCAGCCAAGTAAACGAGCAGTACTTC. Amino acids: CASSQVNEQYF.

The chain uses TRBV7-9 and TRBJ1-4, with unresolved D. The V end was cut by 5 bases, the J end by 3 bases, with 16 bases between. The CDR3 length is 16 residues. The germline V gene encodes CDR1 SEHNR and CDR2 FQNEAQ (reference sequence). The CDR3 sequence: CASSAGEARANEKLFF. CDR3 sequence (DNA): TGTGCCAGCAGCGCGGGAGAAGCGAGGGCTAATGAAAAACTGTTTTTT. Complete variable domain (other parts from reference TRBV7-9 and TRBJ1-4): DTGVSQNPRHKITKRGQNVTFRCDPISEHNRLYWYRQTLGQGPEFLTYFQNEAQLEKSRLLSDRFSAERPKGSFSTLEIQRTEQGDSAMYLCASSAGEARANEKLFFGSGTQLSVL.

The chain employs TRBV4-3 and TRBJ2-7; tentatively, D is TRBD2 (6 bases). The CDR3 has 15 amino acids. V was cut by 2 bases and J by 4 bases, with 15 bases left in between. Germline-derived CDR1 and CDR2 are LGHNA and YSLEER. Written as DNA, the CDR3 is TGCGCCAGCAGCCAAAGCCGTCGGGCGGGGTACGAGCAGTACTTC. Amino acids: CASSQSRRAGYEQYF.

V gene TRBV7-9 combines with J gene TRBJ2-7; 11 nucleotides align to TRBD2. The V gene's germline CDR1 is SEHNR and CDR2 FQNEAQ (reference sequence). The CDR3 length is 15 residues. Unmatched junction bases numbered 7, after V lost 7 bases and J lost 2 bases. The chain's CDR3 is CASTQGLAGTYEQYF. The CDR3 DNA reads as TGTGCCAGCACCCAAGGACTAGCGGGCACCTACGAGCAGTACTTC.

The chain links TRBV5-6 to TRBJ1-5, with D hard to call. V lost 2 bases to trimming and J lost 4 bases, with 4 bases between them. CDR1 SGHDT and CDR2 YYEEEE come from the germline V gene. This CDR3 has 12 amino acids. CDR3 sequence (DNA): TGTGCCAGCAGCTTTCAGAATCAGCCCCAGCATTTT. Encoded protein: CASSFQNQPQHF.

This sequence joins TRBV7-2 and TRBJ2-1, with 7 bases aligning to TRBD2. The J segment lost 6 bases and the V segment lost 2 bases, leaving 10 bases of the junction unmatched. Germline CDR1 is SGHTA and CDR2 is FQGNSA. CDR3 length equals 16 residues. CDR3 sequence reads: CASSLHPGTIPNEQFF. The CDR3 nucleotides are TGTGCCAGCAGCTTACATCCGGGGACTATCCCCAATGAGCAGTTCTTC.

V and J are TRBV19 and TRBJ1-2, with D unclear. The CDR3 covers 12 residues. V lost 1 base to trimming and J lost 7 bases, with 7 bases between them. The germline V gene has CDR1 LNHDA and CDR2 SQIVND (reference sequence). For the CDR3, the DNA is TGTGCCAGTAGTATAGGAAGCCGTGGCTACACCTTC. Protein product: CASSIGSRGYTF.

The CDR3 is CASSSLAGYNEQFF. CDR3 nucleotide sequence: TGTGCCAGCAGTTCATTAGCGGGCTACAATGAGCAGTTCTTC. The gene calls are TRBV6-6 and TRBJ2-1; 7 bases match TRBD2. Germline CDR1 and CDR2: MNHNY and SVGAGI (reference sequence). The CDR3 contains 14 residues. V gave up 4 bases and J gave up 3 bases; unmatched junction bases: 3.

V usage is TRBV5-1 and J usage is TRBJ2-2; D uncertain. This CDR3 is built from 14 residues. Germline values: CDR1 SGHRS, CDR2 YFSETQ. Trimming removed 2 bases at V and 5 bases at J, with 10 bases between. CDR3 DNA sequence: TGCGCCAGCAGCTTCCGGGTCGAGACCGGGGAGCTGTTTTTT. Translated, it gives CASSFRVETGELFF.

V usage is TRBV6-1 and J usage is TRBJ2-7; no firm D call. CDR1 is MNHNS and CDR2 is SASEGT in the germline V gene. With 5 bases removed from V and 3 bases from J, the gap between germline ends came to 14 bases. The CDR3 is 14 amino acids. DNA of the CDR3: TGTGCCAGCAGTTCTGGACCAAAACACTACGAGCAGTACTTC. It codes for CASSSGPKHYEQYF.

This chain connects TRBV2 to TRBJ2-2; TRBD2 might be the D (7 bases). Germline CDR1 and CDR2: SNHLY and FYNNEI. Trimming took 7 bases from V and 5 from J, leaving 20 bases between them. The CDR3 spans 16 residues. The CDR3 reads CASKPRYGGLTGELFF. In nucleotides, the CDR3 is TGTGCCAGCAAGCCCCGGTACGGGGGGCTAACCGGGGAGCTGTTTTTT.

The rearrangement joins TRBV19 to TRBJ1-2; 7 positions agree with TRBD1. CDR3 length: 14 residues. The V and J ends lost 4 bases and 4 bases, in that order; junction bases with no gene match: 6. Germline loops: CDR1 LNHDA, CDR2 SQIVND (reference sequence). In nucleotides, the CDR3 is TGTGCCAGTAGTAACGGGGGGACAGTCTATGGCTACACCTTC. This gives the protein CASSNGGTVYGYTF.

The V gene is TRBV28, the J gene TRBJ1-1, with D possibly matching TRBD1 (6 bases). Trimming removed 5 bases at V and 4 bases at J, with 17 bases between. Germline CDR1 MDHEN, CDR2 SYDVKM. CDR3 length equals 15 residues. CDR3 DNA sequence: TGTGCCAGCAGTCGTCTGGGGGGCGAACGCACTGAAGCTTTCTTT. Protein: CASSRLGGERTEAFF.